The 6 T cell receptor beta chains presented below share a single source sample, sequenced in a study of cytomegalovirus exposure and HLA in healthy donors (dated by TCRdb to 2015 to 2018). Library preparation used the immunoSEQ multiplex PCR assay. A mixture of 60 forward primers for TCR Vbeta segments and 13 reverse primers for TCR Jbeta segments was used in the multiplex PCR. The table was pulled from immuneACCESS by TCRdb, which kept in-frame rearrangements only. Such tables lose some clones; where checked, under half of the loss comes from unresolved V genes, and the rest has no known cause. Within this sample are about 140,000 clones, with approximately 80% of them counted one time only. The ten largest clones capture less than 2% of the sample. Sequencing used PBMCs. The receptors derive from a man aged 35 to 55 in good health and CMV-seronegative.

The genes are TRBV2 and TRBJ2-5; D is perhaps TRBD1 (6 bases). The CDR3 has 14 residues. Trimming stripped 8 bases from V and 3 bases from J, with 16 bases between. CDR1 and CDR2 (germline): SNHLY, FYNNEI. The CDR3, as DNA: TGTGCCAGCCCGAAAGGGACATCAGAAGAGACCCAGTACTTC. Protein sequence: CASPKGTSEETQYF.

A note on this clone: The identical CDR3 is also encoded by other nucleotide sequences in the sample. The chain employs TRBV29-1 and TRBJ2-7; 7 bases match TRBD1. The CDR3 has 12 amino acids. V lost 5 bases, J lost 2 bases, and 3 bases stayed unmatched. In germline, CDR1 is SQVTM, CDR2 ANQGSEA. The CDR3 region is CSVRQGAYEQYF. The DNA for the CDR3 is TGCAGCGTTCGACAGGGCGCCTACGAGCAGTACTTC.

This clone was recorded a few times. The chain is built from TRBV19 and TRBJ2-7; D unresolved. V was pared by 3 bases and J by 0 bases, with 12 bases between. Per germline, CDR1 LNHDA and CDR2 SQIVND (reference sequence). The CDR3 has 15 amino acids. CDR3 sequence reads: CASSIFAESSYEQYF. For the CDR3, the DNA is TGTGCCAGTAGTATTTTTGCGGAGAGCTCCTACGAGCAGTACTTC.

This clone was observed a single time. The gene calls are TRBV7-9 and TRBJ2-1, with D possibly matching TRBD1 (5 bases). Germline-derived CDR1 and CDR2 are SEHNR and FQNEAQ (reference sequence). The CDR3 extends over 13 amino acids. The V and J ends lost 8 bases and 7 bases respectively, with 15 bases between them. The chain's CDR3 is CASLGPSFNEQFF. The CDR3 DNA reads as TGTGCCAGCTTGGGGCCTAGTTTTAATGAGCAGTTCTTC.

The chain joins TRBV28 to TRBJ2-5; TRBD1 matches at 7 bases. With the DNA end fitting TRBJ2-7 better, the J assignment may be wrong. Germline assignment: CDR1 MDHEN and CDR2 SYDVKM. This CDR3 is built from 14 residues. CDR3 bases: TGTGCCAGCAGTCTACAGGGGCCCATCTACGAGCAGTACTTC. This sequence encodes CASSLQGPIYEQYF.

This clone was counted a few times. The chain employs TRBV28 and TRBJ1-4; possible D gene TRBD1, 6 bases. Trimming took off 6 bases at V and 7 bases at J, with 15 bases between the two ends. The CDR3 loop spans 14 amino acids. Germline values: CDR1 MDHEN, CDR2 SYDVKM. This CDR3 is CASRRGGASEKLFF. The CDR3 bases are TGTGCCAGCAGAAGGGGGGGGGCCAGTGAAAAACTGTTTTTT.